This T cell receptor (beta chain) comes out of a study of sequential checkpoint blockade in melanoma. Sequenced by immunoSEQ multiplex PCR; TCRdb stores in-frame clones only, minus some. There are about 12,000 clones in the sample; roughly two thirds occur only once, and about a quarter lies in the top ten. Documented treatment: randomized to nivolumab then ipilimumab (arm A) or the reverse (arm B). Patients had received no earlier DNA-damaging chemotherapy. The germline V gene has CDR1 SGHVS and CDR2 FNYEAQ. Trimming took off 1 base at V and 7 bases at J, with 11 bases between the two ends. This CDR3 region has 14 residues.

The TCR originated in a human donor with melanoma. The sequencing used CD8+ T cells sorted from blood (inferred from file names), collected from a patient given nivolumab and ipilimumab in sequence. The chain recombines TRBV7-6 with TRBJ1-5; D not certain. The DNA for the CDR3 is TGTGCCAGCAGCTTAGGTGGGTCCGGGCAGCCCCAGCATTTT. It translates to CASSLGGSGQPQHF.